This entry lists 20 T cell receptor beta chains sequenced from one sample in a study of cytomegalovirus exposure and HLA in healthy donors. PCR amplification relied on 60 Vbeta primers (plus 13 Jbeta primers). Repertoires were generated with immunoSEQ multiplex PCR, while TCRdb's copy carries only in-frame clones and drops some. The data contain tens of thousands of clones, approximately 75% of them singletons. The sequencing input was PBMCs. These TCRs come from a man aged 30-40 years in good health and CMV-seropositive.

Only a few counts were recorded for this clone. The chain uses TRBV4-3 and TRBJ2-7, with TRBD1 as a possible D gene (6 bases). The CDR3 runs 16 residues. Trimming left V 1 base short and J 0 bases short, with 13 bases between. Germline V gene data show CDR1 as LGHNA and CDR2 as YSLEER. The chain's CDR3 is CASSQASGQHSYEQYF. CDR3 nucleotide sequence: TGCGCCAGCAGCCAAGCGTCAGGACAGCACTCCTACGAGCAGTACTTC.

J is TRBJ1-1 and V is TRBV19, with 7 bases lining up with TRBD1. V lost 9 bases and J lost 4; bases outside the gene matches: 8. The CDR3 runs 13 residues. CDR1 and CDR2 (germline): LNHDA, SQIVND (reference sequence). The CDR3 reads CASATGRSTEAFF. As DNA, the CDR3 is TGTGCCAGCGCGACAGGGCGGAGCACTGAAGCTTTCTTT. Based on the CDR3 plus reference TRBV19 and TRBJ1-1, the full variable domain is DGGITQSPKYLFRKEGQNVTLSCEQNLNHDAMYWYRQDPGQGLRLIYYSQIVNDFQKGDIAEGYSVSREKKESFPLTVTSAQKNPTAFYLCASATGRSTEAFFGQGTRLTVV.

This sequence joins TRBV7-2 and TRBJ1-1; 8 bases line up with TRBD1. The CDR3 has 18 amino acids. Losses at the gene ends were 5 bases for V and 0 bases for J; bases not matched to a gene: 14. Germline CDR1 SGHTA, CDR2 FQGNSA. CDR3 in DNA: TGTGCCAGCAGCGCCCGACAGGGGCGCTGGCGAATGAACACTGAAGCTTTCTTT. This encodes CASSARQGRWRMNTEAFF.

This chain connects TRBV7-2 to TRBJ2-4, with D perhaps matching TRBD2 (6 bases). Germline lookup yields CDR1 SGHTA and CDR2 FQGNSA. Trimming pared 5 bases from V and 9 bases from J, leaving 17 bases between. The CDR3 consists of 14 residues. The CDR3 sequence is CASSEGLNVGIQYF. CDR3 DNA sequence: TGTGCCAGCAGCGAAGGACTAAACGTGGGCATTCAGTACTTC.

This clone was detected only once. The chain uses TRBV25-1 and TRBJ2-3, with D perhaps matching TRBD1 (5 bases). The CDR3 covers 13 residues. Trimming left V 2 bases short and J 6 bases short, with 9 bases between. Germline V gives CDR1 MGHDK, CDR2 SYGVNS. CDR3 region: CASSEVRVDTQYF. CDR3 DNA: TGTGCCAGCAGTGAAGTCAGGGTGGATACGCAGTATTTT.

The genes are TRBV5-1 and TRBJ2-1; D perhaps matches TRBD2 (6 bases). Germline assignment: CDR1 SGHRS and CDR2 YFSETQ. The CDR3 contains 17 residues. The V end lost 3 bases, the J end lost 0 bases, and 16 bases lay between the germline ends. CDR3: CASSSWGDRSSYNEQFF. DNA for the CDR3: TGCGCCAGCAGCTCGTGGGGGGACCGGAGCTCCTACAATGAGCAGTTCTTC.

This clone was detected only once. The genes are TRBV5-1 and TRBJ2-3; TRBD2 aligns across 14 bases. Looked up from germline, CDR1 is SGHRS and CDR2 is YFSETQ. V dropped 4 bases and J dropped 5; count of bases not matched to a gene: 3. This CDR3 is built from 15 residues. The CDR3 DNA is TGCGCCAGCAGCGGGGGACTAGCGGGGGAAGATACGCAGTATTTT. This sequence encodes CASSGGLAGEDTQYF.

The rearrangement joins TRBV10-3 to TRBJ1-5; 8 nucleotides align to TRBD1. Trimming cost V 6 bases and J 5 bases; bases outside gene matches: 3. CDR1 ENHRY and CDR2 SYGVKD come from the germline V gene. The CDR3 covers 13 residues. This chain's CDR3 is CAISSTGDQPQHF. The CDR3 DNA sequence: TGTGCCATCAGCTCGACAGGGGATCAGCCCCAGCATTTT.

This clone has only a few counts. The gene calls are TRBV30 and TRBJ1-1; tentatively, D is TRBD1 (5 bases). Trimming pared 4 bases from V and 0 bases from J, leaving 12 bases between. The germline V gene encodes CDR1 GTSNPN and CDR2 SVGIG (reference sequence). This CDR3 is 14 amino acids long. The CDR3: CAWIRSTVNTEAFF. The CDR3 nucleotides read TGTGCCTGGATACGATCGACAGTGAACACTGAAGCTTTCTTT.

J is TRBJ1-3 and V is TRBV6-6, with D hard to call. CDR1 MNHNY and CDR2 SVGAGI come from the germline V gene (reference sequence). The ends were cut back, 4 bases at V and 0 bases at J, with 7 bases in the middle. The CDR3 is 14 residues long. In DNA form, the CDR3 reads TGTGCCAGCAGTTCCAAGCGCTCTGGAAACACCATATATTTT. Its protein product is CASSSKRSGNTIYF.

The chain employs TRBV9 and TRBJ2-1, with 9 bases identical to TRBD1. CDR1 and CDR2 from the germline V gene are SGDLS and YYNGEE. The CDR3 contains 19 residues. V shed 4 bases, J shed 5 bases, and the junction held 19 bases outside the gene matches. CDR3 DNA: TGTGCCAGCAGCATACGAATGGGGAAGATGGGACAGGGCCACAATGAGCAGTTCTTC. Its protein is CASSIRMGKMGQGHNEQFF.

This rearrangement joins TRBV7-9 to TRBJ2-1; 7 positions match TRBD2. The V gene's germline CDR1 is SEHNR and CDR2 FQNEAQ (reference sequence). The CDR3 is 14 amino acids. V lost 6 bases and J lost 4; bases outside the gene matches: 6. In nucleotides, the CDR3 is TGTGCCAGCAGTGGGAGGGAATATTACAATGAGCAGTTCTTC. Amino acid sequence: CASSGREYYNEQFF.

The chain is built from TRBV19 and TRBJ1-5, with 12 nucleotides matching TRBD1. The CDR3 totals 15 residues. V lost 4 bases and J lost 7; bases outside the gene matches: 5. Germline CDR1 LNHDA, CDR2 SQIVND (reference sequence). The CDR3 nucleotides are TGTGCCAGTAGTACCGGGACAGGGGGCGAACAGCCCCAGCATTTT. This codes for CASSTGTGGEQPQHF.

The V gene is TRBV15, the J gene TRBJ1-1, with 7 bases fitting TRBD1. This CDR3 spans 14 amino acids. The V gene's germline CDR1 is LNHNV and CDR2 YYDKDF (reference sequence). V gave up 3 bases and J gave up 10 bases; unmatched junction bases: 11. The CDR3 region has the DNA TGTGCCACCAGCAGCGCCCCGGGACAGAGGGCAGCTTTCTTT. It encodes CATSSAPGQRAAFF.

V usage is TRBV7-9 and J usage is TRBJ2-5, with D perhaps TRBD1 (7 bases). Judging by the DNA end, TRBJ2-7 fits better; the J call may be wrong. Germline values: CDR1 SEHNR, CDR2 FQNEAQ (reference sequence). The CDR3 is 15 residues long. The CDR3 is CASSFQGGVGYEQYF. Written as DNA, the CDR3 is TGTGCCAGCAGCTTCCAGGGGGGCGTCGGGTACGAGCAGTACTTC.

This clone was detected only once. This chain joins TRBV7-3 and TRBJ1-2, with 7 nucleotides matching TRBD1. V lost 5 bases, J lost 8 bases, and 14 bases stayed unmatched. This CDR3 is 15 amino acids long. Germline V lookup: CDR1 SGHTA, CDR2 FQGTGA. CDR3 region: CASSLYMGQRVGYTF. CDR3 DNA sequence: TGTGCCAGCAGCCTGTATATGGGACAGCGGGTGGGCTACACCTTC.

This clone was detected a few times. CDR3 nucleotides: TGCGCCAGCAGCCCGCACGGGGGGAACACTGAAGCTTTCTTT. Encoded protein: CASSPHGGNTEAFF. This chain joins TRBV5-1 and TRBJ1-1, with a possible D match to TRBD1 (5 bases). Trimming took off 4 bases at V and 1 base at J, with 11 bases between the two ends. CDR1 and CDR2 (germline): SGHRS, YFSETQ. The CDR3 consists of 14 residues.

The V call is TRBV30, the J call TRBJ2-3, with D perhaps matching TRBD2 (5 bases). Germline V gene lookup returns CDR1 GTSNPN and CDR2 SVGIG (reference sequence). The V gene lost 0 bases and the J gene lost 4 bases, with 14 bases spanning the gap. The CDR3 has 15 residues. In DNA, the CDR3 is TGTGCCTGGAGTGTCCTAGCATCTATTGCAGATACGCAGTATTTT. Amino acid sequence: CAWSVLASIADTQYF.

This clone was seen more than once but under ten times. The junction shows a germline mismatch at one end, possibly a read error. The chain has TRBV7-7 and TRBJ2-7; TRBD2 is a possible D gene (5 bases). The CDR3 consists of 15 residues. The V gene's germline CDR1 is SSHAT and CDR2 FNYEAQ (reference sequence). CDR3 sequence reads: CASSLAHRSSYEQYF. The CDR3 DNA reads TGTGCTAGCAGCTTAGCGCACCGGAGCTCCTACGAGCAGTACTTC.

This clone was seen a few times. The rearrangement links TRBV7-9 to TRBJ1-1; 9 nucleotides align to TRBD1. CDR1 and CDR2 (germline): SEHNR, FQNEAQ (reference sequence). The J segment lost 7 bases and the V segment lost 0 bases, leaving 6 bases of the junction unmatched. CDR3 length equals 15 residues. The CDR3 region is CASSLATGGAGEAFF. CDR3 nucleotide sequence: TGTGCCAGCAGCTTAGCAACAGGGGGCGCTGGTGAAGCTTTCTTT.